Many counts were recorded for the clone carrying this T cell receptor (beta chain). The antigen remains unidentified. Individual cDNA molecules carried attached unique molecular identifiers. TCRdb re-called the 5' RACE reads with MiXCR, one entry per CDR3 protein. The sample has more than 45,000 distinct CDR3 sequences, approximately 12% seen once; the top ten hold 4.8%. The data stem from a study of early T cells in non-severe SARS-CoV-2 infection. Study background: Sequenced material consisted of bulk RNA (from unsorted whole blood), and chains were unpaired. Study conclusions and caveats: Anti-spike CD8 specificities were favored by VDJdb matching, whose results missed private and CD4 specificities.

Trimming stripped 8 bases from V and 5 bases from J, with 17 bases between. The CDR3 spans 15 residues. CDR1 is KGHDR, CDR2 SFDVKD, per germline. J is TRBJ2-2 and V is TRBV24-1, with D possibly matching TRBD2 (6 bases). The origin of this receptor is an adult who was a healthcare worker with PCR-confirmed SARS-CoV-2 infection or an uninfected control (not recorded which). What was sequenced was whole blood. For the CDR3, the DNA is TGTGCCACCAAAAATGGGTTAGCGGATACCGGGGAGCTGTTTTTT. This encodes CATKNGLADTGELFF.